These T cell receptor beta chains were read from a single sample in a study of vaccination and CD4 T cells after COVID-19. Antigen specificity for these receptors is unknown. Using its own MiXCR run on the PCR reads, TCRdb lists one record per CDR3 protein. The sample contains approximately 10,000 distinct CDR3 sequences, 70% of which appear only once. Source material: CD4+ T cells from blood, cultured in vitro. The origin of the receptors is a human donor who had recovered from COVID-19. CDR3s include the opening cysteine and the closing phenylalanine or tryptophan. The D gene is left open where the match is weak. Size tells how often a clone was seen (once, few, many) or the class of an expanded clone, and some rows leave it out.

CDR3 length: 15; V gene: TRBV6-1; D gene: TRBD1; J gene: TRBJ1-6; clone size: few; CDR3 DNA: TGTGCCAGCAGTGAAGTAGGACAGGGTGGTTCACCCCTCCACTTT; CDR3 protein: CASSEVGQGGSPLHF
CDR3 length: 14; V gene: TRBV7-8; D gene: .; J gene: TRBJ2-7; clone size: .; CDR3 DNA: TGTGCCAGCAGCGATATCAGGGGGGCCGACGAGCAGTACTTC; CDR3 protein: CASSDIRGADEQYF
CDR3 length: 14; V gene: TRBV7-9; D gene: .; J gene: TRBJ2-7; clone size: .; CDR3 DNA: TGTGCCAGCAGCTTTGGGACGAGCTCCTACGAGCAGTACTTC; CDR3 protein: CASSFGTSSYEQYF
CDR3 length: 15; V gene: TRBV20-1; D gene: .; J gene: TRBJ2-5; clone size: .; CDR3 DNA: TGCAGTGCTACTTTTCCAAGGACGGGAAAAGAGACCCAGTACTTC; CDR3 protein: CSATFPRTGKETQYF
CDR3 length: 13; V gene: TRBV7-2; D gene: TRBD1; J gene: TRBJ2-5; clone size: .; CDR3 DNA: TGTGCCAGCAGGGACAGGGGACGAGAGACCCAGTACTTC; CDR3 protein: CASRDRGRETQYF
CDR3 length: 14; V gene: TRBV20-1; D gene: .; J gene: TRBJ2-3; clone size: few; CDR3 DNA: TGCAGTGCTGGAGGGGGGAAATCGCCAGATACGCAGTATTTT; CDR3 protein: CSAGGGKSPDTQYF
CDR3 length: 14; V gene: TRBV29-1; D gene: .; J gene: TRBJ2-7; clone size: .; CDR3 DNA: TGCAGCGTTGGGGAACCCGGGACCCATGGCGAGCAGTACTTC; CDR3 protein: CSVGEPGTHGEQYF
CDR3 length: 13; V gene: TRBV28; D gene: .; J gene: TRBJ1-2; clone size: .; CDR3 DNA: TGTGCCAGCACAGGTCGGTTCATGAGTGGCTACACCTTC; CDR3 protein: CASTGRFMSGYTF
CDR3 length: 16; V gene: TRBV20-1; D gene: TRBD1; J gene: TRBJ1-5; clone size: once; CDR3 DNA: TGCAGTGCTAGAGATCGGGGAAGGGACAGGCATCAGCCCCAGCATTTT; CDR3 protein: CSARDRGRDRHQPQHF
CDR3 length: 13; V gene: TRBV24-1; D gene: .; J gene: TRBJ1-2; clone size: few; CDR3 DNA: TGTGCCACCAGTGTGAATTCTAGGGATGGCTACACCTTC; CDR3 protein: CATSVNSRDGYTF
CDR3 length: 15; V gene: TRBV6-1; D gene: .; J gene: TRBJ1-5; clone size: .; CDR3 DNA: TGTGCCAGCAGACAAGGTGGGGCCCTCAATCAGCCCCAGCATTTT; CDR3 protein: CASRQGGALNQPQHF
CDR3 length: 14; V gene: TRBV20-1; D gene: .; J gene: TRBJ1-2; clone size: .; CDR3 DNA: TGCAGTGCTGCCCTTTGGGGCACTAACTATGGCTACACCTTC; CDR3 protein: CSAALWGTNYGYTF
CDR3 length: 14; V gene: TRBV27; D gene: TRBD1; J gene: TRBJ1-5; clone size: .; CDR3 DNA: TGTGCCAGCAGTTTCCGACAGGGGCCTCAGCCCCAGCATTTT; CDR3 protein: CASSFRQGPQPQHF
CDR3 length: 15; V gene: TRBV7-2; D gene: TRBD2; J gene: TRBJ2-7; clone size: .; CDR3 DNA: TGTGCCAGCAGCCCCAGGACTAGCGGGAGCCGCGAGCAGTACTTC; CDR3 protein: CASSPRTSGSREQYF
CDR3 length: 16; V gene: TRBV20-1; D gene: TRBD1; J gene: TRBJ1-5; clone size: .; CDR3 DNA: TGCAGTGCTAGAGACAGGGGGCGGGTTAGCAATCAGCCCCAGCATTTT; CDR3 protein: CSARDRGRVSNQPQHF
CDR3 length: 13; V gene: TRBV7-6; D gene: .; J gene: TRBJ2-7; clone size: .; CDR3 DNA: TGTGCCAGCAGCTTAGTAGGGGTCGGCGAGCAGTACTTC; CDR3 protein: CASSLVGVGEQYF
CDR3 length: 14; V gene: TRBV20-1; D gene: TRBD1; J gene: TRBJ1-2; clone size: .; CDR3 DNA: TGCAGTGCTCGGGGACAGGGAGCTAACTATGGCTACACCTTC; CDR3 protein: CSARGQGANYGYTF
CDR3 length: 15; V gene: TRBV28; D gene: TRBD1; J gene: TRBJ1-5; clone size: .; CDR3 DNA: TGTGCCAGCAGACCCAGGGGGCGGTCGGGGCAGCCCCAGCATTTT; CDR3 protein: CASRPRGRSGQPQHF
CDR3 length: 15; V gene: TRBV7-2; D gene: .; J gene: TRBJ2-7; clone size: .; CDR3 DNA: TGTGCCAGCAGCTTAAGGGCTAGTCCTACCTACGAGCAGTACTTC; CDR3 protein: CASSLRASPTYEQYF
CDR3 length: 15; V gene: TRBV20-1; D gene: TRBD2; J gene: TRBJ2-3; clone size: .; CDR3 DNA: TGCAGTGCCGGTAACGGACTAGCGGGAGCAGCCACGCAGTATTTT; CDR3 protein: CSAGNGLAGAATQYF
CDR3 length: 15; V gene: TRBV6-1; D gene: .; J gene: TRBJ1-5; clone size: .; CDR3 DNA: TGTGCCAGCACCGCCCGGGACGTGTACACTCAGCCCCAGCATTTT; CDR3 protein: CASTARDVYTQPQHF
CDR3 length: 13; V gene: TRBV11-3; D gene: .; J gene: TRBJ1-1; clone size: .; CDR3 DNA: TGTGCCAGCAGTAAGGGGCGGGACACTGAAGCTTTCTTT; CDR3 protein: CASSKGRDTEAFF
CDR3 length: 12; V gene: TRBV7-2; D gene: TRBD1; J gene: TRBJ1-1; clone size: .; CDR3 DNA: TGTGCCAGCAGCTCTCAACAGGGGTCAGCTTTCTTT; CDR3 protein: CASSSQQGSAFF
CDR3 length: 14; V gene: TRBV6-1; D gene: .; J gene: TRBJ1-1; clone size: .; CDR3 DNA: TGTGCCAGCACCACCCCCCGCATGAACACTGAAGCTTTCTTT; CDR3 protein: CASTTPRMNTEAFF
CDR3 length: 15; V gene: TRBV24-1; D gene: TRBD1; J gene: TRBJ1-5; clone size: .; CDR3 DNA: TGTGCCACCAGTGAAGCAGGGGGCTCCAATCAGCCCCAGCATTTT; CDR3 protein: CATSEAGGSNQPQHF
CDR3 length: 15; V gene: TRBV14; D gene: .; J gene: TRBJ2-7; clone size: .; CDR3 DNA: TGTGCCAGCAGCCAATCAGGACAGTCCTCCTACGAGCAGTACTTC; CDR3 protein: CASSQSGQSSYEQYF
CDR3 length: 13; V gene: TRBV6-5; D gene: .; J gene: TRBJ2-7; clone size: .; CDR3 DNA: TGTGCCAGCAGTTCTGCCCCAGGATACGAGCAGTACTTC; CDR3 protein: CASSSAPGYEQYF
CDR3 length: 12; V gene: TRBV24-1; D gene: .; J gene: TRBJ2-5; clone size: .; CDR3 DNA: TGTGCCACCAGCCCCGGCGGAGAGACCCAGTACTTC; CDR3 protein: CATSPGGETQYF
CDR3 length: 12; V gene: TRBV20-1; D gene: TRBD2; J gene: TRBJ2-3; clone size: .; CDR3 DNA: TGCAGTGCTTCGGGACTAGCGCATTCGCAGTATTTT; CDR3 protein: CSASGLAHSQYF
CDR3 length: 15; V gene: TRBV24-1; D gene: TRBD2; J gene: TRBJ2-7; clone size: .; CDR3 DNA: TGTGCCACCAGTGATCGGAGTAGCGGGAGCTACGAGCAGTACTTC; CDR3 protein: CATSDRSSGSYEQYF
CDR3 length: 16; V gene: TRBV19; D gene: TRBD2; J gene: TRBJ2-5; clone size: .; CDR3 DNA: TGTGCCAGTAGCACAAGGATCGTAGCGGGCCAAGAGACCCAGTACTTC; CDR3 protein: CASSTRIVAGQETQYF
CDR3 length: 15; V gene: TRBV15; D gene: .; J gene: TRBJ1-5; clone size: .; CDR3 DNA: TGTGCCACCAGCAGCTGGGGCAGGGGAGCTCAGCCCCAGCATTTT; CDR3 protein: CATSSWGRGAQPQHF
CDR3 length: 16; V gene: TRBV20-1; D gene: TRBD2; J gene: TRBJ2-2; clone size: .; CDR3 DNA: TGCAGTGCTAGAGATGTGGGGACTAGCGTAGACGGGGAGCTGTTTTTT; CDR3 protein: CSARDVGTSVDGELFF
CDR3 length: 12; V gene: TRBV20-1; D gene: .; J gene: TRBJ1-2; clone size: .; CDR3 DNA: TGCAGTGCCCCGGATGAGGAGCTCGGCTACACCTTC; CDR3 protein: CSAPDEELGYTF
CDR3 length: 15; V gene: TRBV20-1; D gene: TRBD1; J gene: TRBJ2-7; clone size: .; CDR3 DNA: TGCAGTGCTAGGGACCCCGACAGGGCTTGGTACGAGCAGTACTTC; CDR3 protein: CSARDPDRAWYEQYF
CDR3 length: 12; V gene: TRBV15; D gene: .; J gene: TRBJ1-1; clone size: .; CDR3 DNA: TGTGCCACCAGCGGAGCCGAGAGTGAAGCTTTCTTT; CDR3 protein: CATSGAESEAFF
CDR3 length: 13; V gene: TRBV6-1; D gene: .; J gene: TRBJ1-2; clone size: .; CDR3 DNA: TGTGCCAGCAGTGACGCGACGGAGTATGGCTACACCTTC; CDR3 protein: CASSDATEYGYTF
CDR3 length: 15; V gene: TRBV20-1; D gene: TRBD2; J gene: TRBJ2-3; clone size: .; CDR3 DNA: TGCAGTGCTAGACCGGGACTAGCGGACACAGATACGCAGTATTTT; CDR3 protein: CSARPGLADTDTQYF
CDR3 length: 17; V gene: TRBV6-1; D gene: TRBD2; J gene: TRBJ2-3; clone size: .; CDR3 DNA: TGTGCCAGCAGTGTTAGGACTAGCGGCTCTAGCACAGATACGCAGTATTTT; CDR3 protein: CASSVRTSGSSTDTQYF
CDR3 length: 15; V gene: TRBV28; D gene: .; J gene: TRBJ2-7; clone size: .; CDR3 DNA: TGTGCCACCATACCAGGGGCAGGCCGCTCCTACGAGCAGTACTTC; CDR3 protein: CATIPGAGRSYEQYF
CDR3 length: 15; V gene: TRBV28; D gene: TRBD1; J gene: TRBJ1-6; clone size: .; CDR3 DNA: TGTGCCAGCAGGGGGACAGGGGGCGTCAATTCACCCCTCCACTTT; CDR3 protein: CASRGTGGVNSPLHF
CDR3 length: 14; V gene: TRBV6-1; D gene: .; J gene: TRBJ2-5; clone size: .; CDR3 DNA: TGTGCCAGCAGTATGGGCCGGGCGGAGGAGACCCAGTACTTC; CDR3 protein: CASSMGRAEETQYF
CDR3 length: 14; V gene: TRBV6-2/TRBV6-3; D gene: .; J gene: TRBJ2-7; clone size: .; CDR3 DNA: TGTGCCAGCAGCCCCCAGGGAATAGCCTACGAGCAGTACTTC; CDR3 protein: CASSPQGIAYEQYF
CDR3 length: 15; V gene: TRBV7-8; D gene: .; J gene: TRBJ1-6; clone size: .; CDR3 DNA: TGTGCCAGCACCTCACAGGGATCTTATAATTCACCCCTCCACTTT; CDR3 protein: CASTSQGSYNSPLHF
CDR3 length: 17; V gene: TRBV6-1; D gene: .; J gene: TRBJ1-5; clone size: .; CDR3 DNA: TGTGCCAGCAGCGCCCCGAAGGGGCAGGGGCGGAATCAGCCCCAGCATTTT; CDR3 protein: CASSAPKGQGRNQPQHF
CDR3 length: 13; V gene: TRBV28; D gene: .; J gene: TRBJ1-6; clone size: .; CDR3 DNA: TGTGCCAGCAGTTCCGACAGCCTATCACCCCTCCACTTT; CDR3 protein: CASSSDSLSPLHF
CDR3 length: 15; V gene: TRBV20-1; D gene: .; J gene: TRBJ1-6; clone size: few; CDR3 DNA: TGCAGTGCTAGCACGCTAGACTCCTATAATTCACCCCTCCACTTT; CDR3 protein: CSASTLDSYNSPLHF
CDR3 length: 15; V gene: TRBV28; D gene: TRBD1; J gene: TRBJ2-7; clone size: .; CDR3 DNA: TGTGCCAGCACCACAGGGGGGCCCGCCTCCTACGAGCAGTACTTC; CDR3 protein: CASTTGGPASYEQYF
CDR3 length: 15; V gene: TRBV20-1; D gene: TRBD1; J gene: TRBJ2-5; clone size: .; CDR3 DNA: TGCAGTGCTAGAGCCCGGGACAGGAGACAAGAGACCCAGTACTTC; CDR3 protein: CSARARDRRQETQYF